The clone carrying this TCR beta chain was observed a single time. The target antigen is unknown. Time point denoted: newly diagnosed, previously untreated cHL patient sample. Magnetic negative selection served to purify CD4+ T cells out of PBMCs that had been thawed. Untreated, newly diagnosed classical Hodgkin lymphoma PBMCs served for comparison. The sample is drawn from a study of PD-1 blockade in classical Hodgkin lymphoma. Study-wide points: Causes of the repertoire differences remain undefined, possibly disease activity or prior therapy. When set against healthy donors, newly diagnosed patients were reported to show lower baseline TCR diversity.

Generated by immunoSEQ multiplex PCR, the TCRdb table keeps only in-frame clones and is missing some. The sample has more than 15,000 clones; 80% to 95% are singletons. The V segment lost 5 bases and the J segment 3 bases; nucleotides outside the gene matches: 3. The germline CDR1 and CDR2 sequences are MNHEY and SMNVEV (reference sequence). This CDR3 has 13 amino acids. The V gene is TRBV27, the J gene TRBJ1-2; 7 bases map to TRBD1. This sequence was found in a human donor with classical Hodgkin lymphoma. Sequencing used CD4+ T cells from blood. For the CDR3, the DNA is TGTGCCAGCAGTACCGGGACAGACTATGGCTACACCTTC. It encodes CASSTGTDYGYTF.